These 10 T cell receptor beta chains originate from one sample sequenced in a study of blood T cell repertoires in COVID-19. Produced via immunoSEQ multiplex PCR; TCRdb's table is partial and in-frame only. The sample shows about 160,000 clones, about 85% of them seen only once. The sample comprised peripheral blood. The source of these receptors is a human donor with acute or convalescent COVID-19. The donor label of this sample is uncertain.

V is TRBV11-1 and J is TRBJ2-7; D ambiguous. CDR1 is SGHAT and CDR2 is FQDESV in the germline V gene (reference sequence). The V end lost 3 bases, the J end lost 6 bases, and 12 bases lay between the germline ends. The CDR3 extends over 13 amino acids. The CDR3 reads CASSLQASIEQYF. CDR3 bases: TGTGCCAGCAGCTTGCAGGCCAGTATCGAGCAGTACTTC.

V and J are TRBV7-6 and TRBJ2-3; tentative D call: TRBD2 (5 bases). This CDR3 is 14 amino acids long. Germline loops: CDR1 SGHVS, CDR2 FNYEAQ. Trimming stripped 1 base from V and 3 bases from J, with 8 bases between. The CDR3 sequence: CASSLGTGTDTQYF. In DNA form, the CDR3 reads TGTGCCAGCAGCTTAGGGACGGGAACAGATACGCAGTATTTT.

The chain uses TRBV5-6 and TRBJ1-1; tentative D call: TRBD1 (6 bases). The V end lost 4 bases, the J end lost 3 bases, and 10 bases lay between the germline ends. Germline V gene data show CDR1 as SGHDT and CDR2 as YYEEEE. This CDR3 is 13 amino acids long. The CDR3 loop is CASSRTGYTEAFF. The CDR3 region has the DNA TGTGCCAGCAGCCGTACAGGGTACACTGAAGCTTTCTTT.

This clone was detected ten times or more. The chain combines TRBV6-5 with TRBJ1-2; D is possibly TRBD1 (6 bases). V dropped 5 bases and J dropped 8 bases, with 15 bases sitting between them. Germline CDR1 is MNHEY and CDR2 is SVGAGI. This CDR3 spans 13 amino acids. The CDR3 region has the DNA TGTGCCAGCAGTAGAACAGGGCGTGGAGGCTACACCTTC. Its translation: CASSRTGRGGYTF.

Of note for this clone: The sample has other DNA sequences that encode this CDR3 too. This chain connects TRBV9 to TRBJ1-4; D may be TRBD1 (5 bases). CDR1 SGDLS and CDR2 YYNGEE come from the germline V gene. The CDR3 has 15 amino acids. V lost 0 bases and J lost 5, with 11 bases in between. In DNA form, the CDR3 reads TGTGCCAGCAGCGTAGGTGGGGGACTAAATGAAAAACTGTTTTTT. It encodes CASSVGGGLNEKLFF.

The CDR3, as DNA: TGTGCCTGGAGCGGGGACAGTCTAGGCAATCAGCCCCAGCATTTT. It translates to CAWSGDSLGNQPQHF. The chain joins TRBV30 to TRBJ1-5; 7 nucleotides match TRBD1. Germline CDR1 is GTSNPN and CDR2 is SVGIG (reference sequence). CDR3 length equals 15 residues. V lost 3 bases and J lost 2; bases outside the gene matches: 7.

The CDR3: CASSSEGAGLSIGGYTF. The DNA for the CDR3 is TGTGCCAGCAGCTCCGAGGGGGCAGGTCTCTCTATTGGTGGCTACACCTTC. The rearrangement links TRBV7-3 to TRBJ1-2, with 7 bases matching TRBD1. CDR3 length: 17 amino acids. With 4 bases clipped from V and 7 bases from J, the junction kept 18 bases outside the gene matches. The germline gives CDR1 SGHTA, CDR2 FQGTGA.

V and J are TRBV7-9 and TRBJ1-1; D remains unclear. The ends were cut back, 5 bases at V and 2 bases at J, with 15 bases in the middle. CDR1 and CDR2 (germline): SEHNR, FQNEAQ (reference sequence). This CDR3 comprises 15 residues. Written as DNA, the CDR3 is TGTGCCAGCAGCCTCTTCGGGGAGTTAAACACTGAAGCTTTCTTT. Its protein product is CASSLFGELNTEAFF.

The sample holds a few counts of this clone. The chain employs TRBV18 and TRBJ2-3; 10 positions agree with TRBD2. The CDR3 length is 15 residues. The junction had 6 bases not matched to a gene; V was cut back by 3 bases and J by 6 bases. Looked up from germline, CDR1 is KGHSH and CDR2 is LQKENI. Here the CDR3 reads CASSPGLAVGDTQYF. The CDR3 DNA follows: TGTGCCAGCTCACCTGGACTAGCGGTGGGGGATACGCAGTATTTT.

This sequence joins TRBV7-2 and TRBJ2-7; unclear D gene. CDR3 length: 14 amino acids. CDR1 is SGHTA, CDR2 FQGNSA, per germline. V lost 1 base and J lost 3, with 10 bases in between. This CDR3 reads CASSLDPGYYEQYF. As DNA, the CDR3 is TGTGCCAGCAGCTTAGATCCAGGCTACTACGAGCAGTACTTC.